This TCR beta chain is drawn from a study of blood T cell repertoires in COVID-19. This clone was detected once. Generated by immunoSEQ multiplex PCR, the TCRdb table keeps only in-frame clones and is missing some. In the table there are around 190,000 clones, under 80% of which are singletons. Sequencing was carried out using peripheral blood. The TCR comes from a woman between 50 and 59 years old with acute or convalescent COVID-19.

The CDR3: CASTSPSAGMFSGANVLTF. CDR3 DNA sequence: TGTGCCAGCACCTCCCCTTCAGCAGGGATGTTCTCTGGGGCCAACGTCCTGACTTTC. The rearrangement uses TRBV5-6 and TRBJ2-6; tentatively, D is TRBD1 (5 bases). The V end lost 6 bases, the J end lost 0 bases, and 22 bases lay between the germline ends. Germline CDR1 and CDR2: SGHDT and YYEEEE. The CDR3 is made up of 19 amino acids.